This TCR beta chain was retrieved from a study of long-term antiretroviral therapy in people with HIV. The study, taken as a whole, reports: The data indicate that diversity increased after ART but remained below transplant donor controls. Narrower CDR3 length ranges marked HIV repertoires relative to controls. Blood dates from the mid-2000s to the late 2010s, possibly under older ART regimens.

An immunoSEQ assay, version v3.0, was performed at survey level. The data were produced by immunoSEQ multiplex PCR, yet TCRdb's version contains in-frame clones alone and is incomplete. The table records around 21,000 clones, around 90% of them present only once. Germline loops: CDR1 SNHLY, CDR2 FYNNEI. The V gene lost 4 bases and the J gene lost 3 bases, with 12 bases spanning the gap. This CDR3 has 14 amino acids. This clone was found once. Its antigen is not identified. The genes are TRBV2 and TRBJ1-1, with a weak D call TRBD1 (5 bases). The sequencing used unsorted PBMCs, collected 0.2 years before starting antiretroviral therapy. This receptor was obtained from a man younger than 35 with HIV. The CDR3 loop is CASSVGASDTEAFF. The CDR3 DNA reads as TGTGCCAGCAGTGTAGGGGCATCAGACACTGAAGCTTTCTTT.